The rows below give T cell receptor beta chains drawn from one sample of a study of shared clonotypes between healthy human individuals. TCRdb's copy holds only in-frame clones and misses some; the assay was immunoSEQ multiplex PCR. Here the sample spans some 500,000 clones, around 77% being singletons. Sequenced: PBMCs. Receptors originate from a woman aged 40 to 49 in good health. Some clones in this sample may be carry-over from other donors' samples. Both conserved end residues are part of each CDR3. Fields, in order: J gene, clone size, D gene, V gene, CDR3 protein, CDR3 DNA. D genes are given only for firm matches. For some rows the clone size is stated as once, few or many, or as a class when expanded; others skip it.

TRBJ1-5	-	TRBD1	TRBV10-2	CASSDSGQVIQPQHF	TGCGCCAGCAGTGATTCGGGACAGGTGATACAGCCCCAGCATTTT
TRBJ2-3	-	TRBD2	TRBV10-2	CASRSGGGGTQYF	TGCGCCAGCAGGAGCGGGGGGGGAGGTACGCAGTATTTT
TRBJ1-2	few	-	TRBV7-2	CASSLDPIGGYTF	TGTGCCAGCAGCTTAGACCCCATCGGAGGCTACACCTTC
TRBJ1-1	-	-	TRBV18	CASSPSVVNTEAFF	TGTGCCAGCTCACCTTCCGTCGTGAACACTGAAGCTTTCTTT
TRBJ1-1	-	-	TRBV18	CASSPGGGAAAFF	TGTGCCAGCTCACCCGGAGGAGGGGCGGCGGCTTTCTTT
TRBJ2-7	-	-	TRBV18	CASSLGAQYEQYF	TGTGCCAGCTCTCTCGGGGCGCAGTACGAGCAGTACTTC
TRBJ1-5	-	TRBD1	TRBV18	CASSGTGLSNQPQHF	TGTGCCAGCTCAGGGACAGGGTTGAGCAATCAGCCCCAGCATTTT
TRBJ2-7	-	TRBD2	TRBV29-1	CSVVWLAAPYEQYF	TGCAGCGTTGTCTGGCTAGCGGCCCCCTACGAGCAGTACTTC
TRBJ2-3	once	TRBD1	TRBV2	CASSWDRGTDTQYF	TGTGCCAGCAGTTGGGACAGAGGCACAGATACGCAGTATTTT
TRBJ2-3	-	-	TRBV27	CASRTTTDTQYF	TGTGCCAGCAGAACTACTACAGATACGCAGTATTTT
TRBJ2-3	-	-	TRBV27	CASSQIVRGPGTDTQYF	TGTGCCAGCAGTCAGATCGTCCGGGGGCCAGGCACAGATACGCAGTATTTT
TRBJ2-1	many	-	TRBV2	CASSGMGRNEQFF	TGTGCCAGCAGCGGGATGGGACGGAATGAGCAGTTCTTC
TRBJ2-5	-	TRBD2	TRBV30	CAWNPSGSLETQYF	TGTGCCTGGAATCCTAGCGGGAGTTTGGAGACCCAGTACTTC
TRBJ2-7	-	TRBD2	TRBV11-2	CANAWQSSSGSTLAYEQYF	TGTGCCAACGCGTGGCAGTCGTCTAGCGGGAGCACCCTTGCCTACGAGCAGTACTTC
TRBJ2-2	-	TRBD2	TRBV6-1	CASNPSGLNTGELFF	TGTGCCAGCAACCCTAGCGGACTTAACACCGGGGAGCTGTTTTTT
TRBJ2-4	-	TRBD1	TRBV9	CASSVEDRVAKNIQYF	TGTGCCAGCAGCGTAGAGGACAGGGTAGCCAAAAACATTCAGTACTTC
TRBJ1-3	few	-	TRBV10-2	CASHGPSGNTIYF	TGCGCCAGCCACGGGCCCTCTGGAAACACCATATATTTT
TRBJ2-3	-	-	TRBV5-4	CASSKAASSGPYSQYF	TGTGCCAGCAGCAAGGCGGCTTCTAGTGGCCCATATTCGCAGTATTTT
TRBJ1-1	few	-	TRBV15	CATSRDVHTEAFF	TGTGCCACCAGCAGAGATGTGCATACTGAAGCTTTCTTT
TRBJ2-7	-	-	TRBV5-1	CASSLGRAADVEQYF	TGCGCCAGCAGCTTGGGGCGGGCTGCGGATGTCGAGCAGTACTTC
TRBJ2-7	-	TRBD1	TRBV4-1	CASSRDRDSYEQYF	TGCGCCAGCAGCCGCGACAGGGACTCCTACGAGCAGTACTTC
TRBJ2-5	-	-	TRBV27	CASRPDPPQETQYF	TGTGCCAGCAGACCTGACCCGCCCCAAGAGACCCAGTACTTC
TRBJ1-4	-	-	TRBV7-9	CASSKEGLLNEKLFF	TGTGCCAGCAGTAAGGAGGGACTGCTTAATGAAAAACTGTTTTTT
TRBJ1-5	-	-	TRBV5-8	CASSSQYNQPQHF	TGTGCCAGCAGTTCACAATACAATCAGCCCCAGCATTTT
TRBJ2-2	once	-	TRBV19	CASSSGPTANTGELFF	TGTGCCAGTAGTTCGGGACCGACCGCGAACACCGGGGAGCTGTTTTTT
TRBJ1-5	few	-	TRBV15	CATSRDIQVNQPQHF	TGTGCCACCAGCAGAGATATTCAGGTTAATCAGCCCCAGCATTTT
TRBJ1-1	-	-	TRBV28	CASSPRQYGTEAFF	TGTGCCAGCAGTCCTAGACAGTACGGCACTGAAGCTTTCTTT
TRBJ2-2	-	-	TRBV18	CASSPRQGNTGELFF	TGTGCCAGCTCACCAAGGCAGGGTAACACCGGGGAGCTGTTTTTT
TRBJ1-2	-	TRBD1	TRBV5-1	CASSLVQGAIDYGYTF	TGCGCCAGCAGCTTGGTGCAGGGGGCAATAGACTATGGCTACACCTTC
TRBJ2-2	-	-	TRBV7-2	CASSLASTSGELFF	TGTGCCAGCAGCTTAGCCTCTACAAGCGGGGAGCTGTTTTTT
TRBJ2-7	-	-	TRBV5-4	CASSPTRWTEQYF	TGTGCCAGCAGCCCGACCCGTTGGACCGAGCAGTACTTC
TRBJ2-7	-	-	TRBV21-1	CASSKVPVPPYEQYF	TGTGCCAGCAGCAAAGTGCCAGTCCCGCCCTACGAGCAGTACTTC
TRBJ1-2	-	TRBD1	TRBV28	CASSSPMTGLYAGYTF	TGTGCCAGCAGTTCACCCATGACAGGGTTGTATGCTGGCTACACCTTC
TRBJ2-7	-	TRBD2	TRBV7-9	CASSLTTSGRTSPYEQYF	TGTGCCAGCAGCTTAACGACTAGCGGGAGGACCAGCCCCTACGAGCAGTACTTC
TRBJ2-5	-	TRBD2	TRBV30	CAWSLPSGVEETQYF	TGTGCCTGGAGTTTACCTAGCGGGGTTGAGGAGACCCAGTACTTC
TRBJ1-1	-	-	TRBV30	CAWGGAKQGNTEAFF	TGTGCCTGGGGTGGAGCCAAACAGGGGAACACTGAAGCTTTCTTT
TRBJ2-1	-	TRBD2	TRBV7-2	CASSLGLAEIEQFF	TGTGCCAGCAGCTTAGGACTAGCGGAGATTGAGCAGTTCTTC
TRBJ1-3	-	-	TRBV28	CASSSTGTGDTIYF	TGTGCCAGCAGCTCCACAGGGACCGGGGACACCATATATTTT
TRBJ1-1	few	-	TRBV20-1	CSAEEEGGAFF	TGCAGTGCTGAGGAGGAGGGGGGGGCATTTTTT
TRBJ2-7	few	TRBD1	TRBV15	CATSSDRTGGAKQYF	TGTGCCACCAGCAGTGACCGGACAGGGGGCGCAAAGCAGTACTTC
TRBJ1-3	-	-	TRBV28	CASSSGGFSGNTIYF	TGTGCCAGCAGCTCGGGGGGTTTCTCTGGAAACACCATATATTTT
TRBJ2-1	few	-	TRBV6-5	CASSYSGGYNEQFF	TGTGCCAGCAGTTACTCGGGTGGATACAATGAGCAGTTCTTC